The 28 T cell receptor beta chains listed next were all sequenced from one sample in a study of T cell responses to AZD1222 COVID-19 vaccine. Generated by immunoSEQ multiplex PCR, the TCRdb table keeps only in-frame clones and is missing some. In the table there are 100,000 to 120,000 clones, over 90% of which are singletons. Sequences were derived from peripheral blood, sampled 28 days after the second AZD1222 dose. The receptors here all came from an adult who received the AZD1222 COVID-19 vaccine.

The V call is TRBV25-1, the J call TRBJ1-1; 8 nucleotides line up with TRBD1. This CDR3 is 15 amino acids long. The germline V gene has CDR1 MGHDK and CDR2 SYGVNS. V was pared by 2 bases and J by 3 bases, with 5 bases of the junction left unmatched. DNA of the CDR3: TGTGCCAGCAGTGAACCAGGGACAGGAGACACTGAAGCTTTCTTT. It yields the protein CASSEPGTGDTEAFF.

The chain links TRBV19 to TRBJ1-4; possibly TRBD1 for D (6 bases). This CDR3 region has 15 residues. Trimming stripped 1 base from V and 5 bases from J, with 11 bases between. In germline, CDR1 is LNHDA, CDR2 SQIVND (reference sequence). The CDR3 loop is CASSIGGGLNEKLFF. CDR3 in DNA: TGTGCCAGTAGTATAGGAGGGGGACTCAATGAAAAACTGTTTTTT.

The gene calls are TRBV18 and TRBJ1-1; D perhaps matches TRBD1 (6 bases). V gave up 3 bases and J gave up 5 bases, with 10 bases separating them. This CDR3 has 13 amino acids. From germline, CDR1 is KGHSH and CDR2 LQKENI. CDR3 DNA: TGTGCCAGCTCACCCCGGGACAAGACTGAAGCTTTCTTT. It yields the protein CASSPRDKTEAFF.

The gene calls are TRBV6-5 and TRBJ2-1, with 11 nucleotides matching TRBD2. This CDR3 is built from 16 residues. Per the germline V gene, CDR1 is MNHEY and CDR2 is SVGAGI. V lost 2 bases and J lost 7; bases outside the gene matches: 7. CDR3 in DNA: TGTGCCAGCAGTTACGCCCTAGCGGGGGGTGCAAATGAGCAGTTCTTC. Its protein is CASSYALAGGANEQFF.

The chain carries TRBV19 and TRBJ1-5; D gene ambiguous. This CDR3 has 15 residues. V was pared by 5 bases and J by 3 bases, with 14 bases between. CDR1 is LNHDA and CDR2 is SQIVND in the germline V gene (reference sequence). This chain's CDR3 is CASSRPDVLNQPQHF. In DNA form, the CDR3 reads TGTGCCAGTAGTCGCCCGGACGTACTCAATCAGCCCCAGCATTTT. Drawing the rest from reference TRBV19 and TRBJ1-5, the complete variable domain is DGGITQSPKYLFRKEGQNVTLSCEQNLNHDAMYWYRQDPGQGLRLIYYSQIVNDFQKGDIAEGYSVSREKKESFPLTVTSAQKNPTAFYLCASSRPDVLNQPQHFGDGTRLSIL.

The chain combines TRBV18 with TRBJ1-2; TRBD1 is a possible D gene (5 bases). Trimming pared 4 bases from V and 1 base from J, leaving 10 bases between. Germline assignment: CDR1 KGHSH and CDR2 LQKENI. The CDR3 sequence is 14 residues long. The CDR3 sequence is CASSLGRINYGYTF. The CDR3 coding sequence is TGTGCCAGCTCACTGGGACGGATTAACTATGGCTACACCTTC.

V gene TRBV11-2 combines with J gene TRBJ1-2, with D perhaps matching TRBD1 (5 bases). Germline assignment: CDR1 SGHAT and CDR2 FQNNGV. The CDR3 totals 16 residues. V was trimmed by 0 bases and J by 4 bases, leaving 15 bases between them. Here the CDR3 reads CASSLDGRGPGYGYTF. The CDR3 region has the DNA TGTGCCAGCAGCTTAGATGGGAGGGGACCTGGCTATGGCTACACCTTC.

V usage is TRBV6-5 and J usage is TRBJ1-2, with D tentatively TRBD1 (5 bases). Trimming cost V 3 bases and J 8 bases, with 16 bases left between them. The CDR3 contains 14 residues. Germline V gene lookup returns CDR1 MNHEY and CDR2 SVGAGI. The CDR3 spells CASSYTQGRGGYTF. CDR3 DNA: TGTGCCAGCAGTTATACGCAGGGCAGAGGGGGCTACACCTTC.

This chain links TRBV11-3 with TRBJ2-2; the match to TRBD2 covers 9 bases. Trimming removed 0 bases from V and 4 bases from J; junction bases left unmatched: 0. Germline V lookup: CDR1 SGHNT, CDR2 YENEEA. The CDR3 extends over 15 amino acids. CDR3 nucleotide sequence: TGTGCCAGCAGCTTAGAGACTAGCGGCACCGGGGAGCTGTTTTTT. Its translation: CASSLETSGTGELFF. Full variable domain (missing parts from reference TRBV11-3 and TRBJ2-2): EAGVVQSPRYKIIEKKQPVAFWCNPISGHNTLYWYLQNLGQGPELLIRYENEEAVDDSQLPKDRFSAERLKGVDSTLKIQPAELGDSAVYLCASSLETSGTGELFFGEGSRLTVL.

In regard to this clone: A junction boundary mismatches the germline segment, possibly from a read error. DNA for the CDR3: TGCGCCAGCAGCCAAGGTCCCGGGACTAGCCTTGTCTTC. Its protein product is CASSQGPGTSLVF. J is TRBJ2-1 and V is TRBV4-1; TRBD2 agrees at 9 bases. This CDR3 spans 13 amino acids. Germline lookup yields CDR1 MGHRA and CDR2 YSYEKL.

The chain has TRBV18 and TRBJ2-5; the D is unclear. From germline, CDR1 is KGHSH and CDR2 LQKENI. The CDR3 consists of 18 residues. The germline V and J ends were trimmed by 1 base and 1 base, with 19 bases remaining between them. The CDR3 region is CASSPRFDVGKIQETQYF. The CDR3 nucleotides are TGTGCCAGCTCACCACGCTTTGACGTCGGAAAGATCCAAGAGACCCAGTACTTC.

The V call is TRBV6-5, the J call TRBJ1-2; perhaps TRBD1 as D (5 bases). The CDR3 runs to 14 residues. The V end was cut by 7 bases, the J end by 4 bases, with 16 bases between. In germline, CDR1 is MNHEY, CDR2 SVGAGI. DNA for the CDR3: TGTGCCAGCACCCCTGGGGGGGTCTCCTATGGCTACACCTTC. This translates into CASTPGGVSYGYTF.

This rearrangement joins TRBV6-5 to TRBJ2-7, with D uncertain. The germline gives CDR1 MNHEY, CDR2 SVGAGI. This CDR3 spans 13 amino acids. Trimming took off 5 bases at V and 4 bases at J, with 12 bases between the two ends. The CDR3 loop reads CASSTLNKYEQYF. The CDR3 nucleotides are TGTGCCAGCAGTACCCTTAATAAATACGAGCAGTACTTC.

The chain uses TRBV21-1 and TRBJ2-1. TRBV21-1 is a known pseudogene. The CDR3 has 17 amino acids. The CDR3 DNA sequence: TGTGCCAGCAGCACCCCGTCGGACCGTGTCTCCTACAATGAGCAGTTCTTC. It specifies CASSTPSDRVSYNEQFF.

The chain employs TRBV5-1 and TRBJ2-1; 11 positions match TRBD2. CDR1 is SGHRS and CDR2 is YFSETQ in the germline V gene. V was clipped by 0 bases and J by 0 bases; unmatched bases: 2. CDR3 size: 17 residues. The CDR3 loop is CASSLASGRISYNEQFF. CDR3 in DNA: TGCGCCAGCAGCTTGGCTAGCGGGAGGATCTCCTACAATGAGCAGTTCTTC.

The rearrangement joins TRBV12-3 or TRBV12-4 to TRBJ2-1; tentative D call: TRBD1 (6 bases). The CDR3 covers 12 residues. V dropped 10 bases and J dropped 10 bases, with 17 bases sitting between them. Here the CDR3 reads CANSGVPGEQFF. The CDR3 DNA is TGTGCCAACTCAGGGGTCCCAGGGGAGCAGTTCTTC.

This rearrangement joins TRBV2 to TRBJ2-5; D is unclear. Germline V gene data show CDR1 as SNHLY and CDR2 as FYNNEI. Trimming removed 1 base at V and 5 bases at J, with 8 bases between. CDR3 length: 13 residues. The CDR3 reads CASSEGAWETQYF. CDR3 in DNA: TGTGCCAGCAGTGAAGGGGCCTGGGAGACCCAGTACTTC.

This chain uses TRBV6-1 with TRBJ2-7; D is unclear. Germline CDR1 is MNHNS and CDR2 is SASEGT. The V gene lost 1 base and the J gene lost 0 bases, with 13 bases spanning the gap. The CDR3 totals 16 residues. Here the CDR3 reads CASSEEVTVSSYEQYF. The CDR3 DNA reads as TGTGCCAGCAGTGAAGAGGTTACAGTCTCCTCCTACGAGCAGTACTTC.

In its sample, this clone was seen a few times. This CDR3 reads CASSPLAGATGELFF. In DNA form, the CDR3 reads TGTGCCAGCAGTCCCTTAGCGGGAGCAACCGGGGAGCTGTTTTTT. The chain couples TRBV6-5 to TRBJ2-2; 9 nucleotides line up with TRBD2. J was trimmed by 5 bases and V by 5 bases; bases with no gene match: 6. The germline CDR1 and CDR2 sequences are MNHEY and SVGAGI. There are 15 residues in the CDR3.

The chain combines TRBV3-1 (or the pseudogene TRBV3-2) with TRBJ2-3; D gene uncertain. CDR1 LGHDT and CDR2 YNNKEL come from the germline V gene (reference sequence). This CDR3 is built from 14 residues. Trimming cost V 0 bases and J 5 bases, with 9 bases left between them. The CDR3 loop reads CASSQELPGDTQYF. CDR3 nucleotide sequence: TGTGCCAGCAGCCAAGAATTGCCGGGAGATACGCAGTATTTT.

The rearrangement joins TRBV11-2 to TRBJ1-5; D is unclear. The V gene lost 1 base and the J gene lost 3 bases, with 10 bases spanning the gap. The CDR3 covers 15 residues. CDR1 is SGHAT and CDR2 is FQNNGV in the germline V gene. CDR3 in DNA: TGTGCCAGCAGCTTAGCCGGAGAGTCCAATCAGCCCCAGCATTTT. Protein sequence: CASSLAGESNQPQHF.

CDR3 protein: CAWDGDWSSYNSPLHF. CDR3 bases: TGTGCCTGGGACGGGGACTGGAGCTCCTATAATTCACCCCTCCACTTT. The chain employs TRBV30 and TRBJ1-6; weak D call: TRBD1 (5 bases). This CDR3 contains 16 residues. The germline V gene has CDR1 GTSNPN and CDR2 SVGIG (reference sequence). V lost 5 bases, J lost 0 bases, and 14 bases lay in between.

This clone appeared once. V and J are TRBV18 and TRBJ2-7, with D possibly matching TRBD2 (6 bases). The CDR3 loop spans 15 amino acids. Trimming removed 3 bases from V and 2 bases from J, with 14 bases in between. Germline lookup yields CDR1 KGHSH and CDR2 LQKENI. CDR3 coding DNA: TGTGCCAGCTCACCCAAGGGACTTTCCGCCTACGAGCAGTACTTC. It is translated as CASSPKGLSAYEQYF.

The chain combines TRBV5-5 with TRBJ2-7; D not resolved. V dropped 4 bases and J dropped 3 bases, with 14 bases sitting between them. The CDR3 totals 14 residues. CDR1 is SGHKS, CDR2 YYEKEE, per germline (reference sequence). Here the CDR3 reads CASSPGLEFYEQYF. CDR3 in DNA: TGTGCCAGCAGCCCAGGCCTGGAATTCTACGAGCAGTACTTC.

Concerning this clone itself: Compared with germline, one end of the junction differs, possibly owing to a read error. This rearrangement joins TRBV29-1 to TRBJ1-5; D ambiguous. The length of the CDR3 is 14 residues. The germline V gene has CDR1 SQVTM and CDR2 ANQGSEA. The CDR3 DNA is TGTTCTGTTAATGACCCCAGACCAAATCAGCCCCAGCATTTT. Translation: CSVNDPRPNQPQHF.

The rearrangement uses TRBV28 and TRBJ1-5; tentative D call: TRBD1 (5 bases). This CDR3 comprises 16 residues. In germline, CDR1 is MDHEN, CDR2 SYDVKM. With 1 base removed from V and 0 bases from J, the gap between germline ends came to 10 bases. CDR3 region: CASSLSGVYSNQPQHF. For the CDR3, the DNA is TGTGCCAGCAGTTTATCGGGGGTTTATAGCAATCAGCCCCAGCATTTT.

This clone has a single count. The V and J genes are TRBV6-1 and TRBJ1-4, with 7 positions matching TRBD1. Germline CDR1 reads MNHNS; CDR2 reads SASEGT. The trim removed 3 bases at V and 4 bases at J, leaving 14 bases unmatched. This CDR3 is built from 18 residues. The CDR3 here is CASSDIYAPGQLNEKLFF. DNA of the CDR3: TGTGCCAGCAGTGATATTTACGCCCCGGGACAGCTTAATGAAAAACTGTTTTTT.

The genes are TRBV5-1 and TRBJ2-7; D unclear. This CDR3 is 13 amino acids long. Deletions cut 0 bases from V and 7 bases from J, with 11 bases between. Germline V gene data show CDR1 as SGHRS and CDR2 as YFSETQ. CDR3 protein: CASSLAAVREQYF. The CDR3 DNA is TGCGCCAGCAGCTTGGCGGCGGTGAGGGAGCAGTACTTC. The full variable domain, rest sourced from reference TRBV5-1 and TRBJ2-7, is KAGVTQTPRYLIKTRGQQVTLSCSPISGHRSVSWYQQTPGQGLQFLFEYFSETQRNKGNFPGRFSGRQFSNSRSEMNVSTLELGDSALYLCASSLAAVREQYFGPGTRLTVT.